The next 28 T cell receptor beta chains were all read from a single sample in a study of shared clonotypes between healthy human individuals. Cells designated naive CD8 were CD45RO-negative and were positively selected for CCR7, with terminally differentiated effector memory CD45RA+ cells excluded. Profiling relied on immunoSEQ multiplex PCR, and the TCRdb table lists in-frame clones only, not all of them. The data contain around 620,000 clones, around 95% of them singletons. The sequencing input was naive CD8+ T cells sorted from blood. The receptors stem from a woman under 40 in good health.

This chain connects TRBV9 to TRBJ2-1; TRBD2 aligns across 12 bases. J was trimmed by 16 bases and V by 0 bases; bases with no gene match: 8. Germline V gene data show CDR1 as SGDLS and CDR2 as YYNGEE. This CDR3 is 14 amino acids long. As DNA, the CDR3 is TGTGCCAGCAGCGTAGGGCTAGCGGGAGGGCCTCATTTCTTC. It yields the protein CASSVGLAGGPHFF.

The genes are TRBV9 and TRBJ2-1; 7 nucleotides match TRBD2. This CDR3 comprises 15 residues. Losses at the gene ends were 4 bases for V and 0 bases for J; bases not matched to a gene: 4. CDR1 and CDR2 (germline): SGDLS, YYNGEE. CDR3 protein: CASSTSSGSYNEQFF. The CDR3 bases are TGTGCCAGCAGCACCTCTAGCGGCTCCTACAATGAGCAGTTCTTC.

The chain recombines TRBV19 with TRBJ2-7; a weak D match, TRBD1 (6 bases). Per the germline V gene, CDR1 is LNHDA and CDR2 is SQIVND (reference sequence). The germline V and J ends were trimmed by 0 bases and 3 bases, with 9 bases remaining between them. The CDR3 sequence is 14 residues long. The CDR3 sequence is CASSIDLGGYEQYF. The CDR3 DNA is TGTGCCAGTAGTATAGATCTAGGGGGCTACGAGCAGTACTTC.

The sample holds one count of this clone. V is TRBV28 and J is TRBJ1-1; 7 nucleotides match TRBD1. The V segment lost 11 bases and the J segment 0 bases; nucleotides outside the gene matches: 3. The CDR3 runs to 12 residues. Germline CDR1 and CDR2: MDHEN and SYDVKM. In DNA, the CDR3 is TGTGCCTCGACAGGGATGAACACTGAAGCTTTCTTT. It codes for CASTGMNTEAFF.

The chain is built from TRBV28 and TRBJ2-7; 15 bases are a match to TRBD2. This CDR3 has 20 amino acids. V trimming: 3 bases; J trimming: 2 bases; junction bases outside the gene matches: 14. Germline loops: CDR1 MDHEN, CDR2 SYDVKM. The CDR3 sequence: CASSFPTRTSGRAHTYEQYF. The CDR3 DNA reads TGTGCCAGCAGTTTCCCCACGAGGACTAGCGGGAGGGCCCATACCTACGAGCAGTACTTC. Full variable domain (outside the CDR3, taken from reference TRBV28 and TRBJ2-7): DVKVTQSSRYLVKRTGEKVFLECVQDMDHENMFWYRQDPGLGLRLIYFSYDVKMKEKGDIPEGYSVSREKKERFSLILESASTNQTSMYLCASSFPTRTSGRAHTYEQYFGPGTRLTVT.

The gene calls are TRBV27 and TRBJ1-5, with 7 positions matching TRBD1. Germline V lookup: CDR1 MNHEY, CDR2 SMNVEV (reference sequence). The V gene end was trimmed by 7 bases and the J gene end by 6 bases; junction bases not matched to a gene: 9. This CDR3 has 14 residues. The CDR3 coding sequence is TGTGCCAGCAAACCGGAGGGGGCCGGTCAGCCCCAGCATTTT. This codes for CASKPEGAGQPQHF.

The CDR3 is CASSSGKASTDTQYF. As DNA, the CDR3 is TGTGCCAGCAGTTCGGGGAAGGCTAGCACAGATACGCAGTATTTT. V gene TRBV6-5 combines with J gene TRBJ2-3; the D gene is possibly TRBD2 (5 bases). Germline V gene sequence: CDR1 MNHEY, CDR2 SVGAGI. V shed 4 bases and J shed 0 bases, with 11 bases lying between them. This CDR3 is 15 amino acids long.

V is TRBV5-6 and J is TRBJ2-7, with D tentatively TRBD1 or TRBD2 (5 bases each). Between the trimmed V and J ends, which lost 0 bases and 1 base, there was a span of 17 bases. CDR1 SGHDT and CDR2 YYEEEE come from the germline V gene. The CDR3 runs 17 residues. CDR3 sequence reads: CASSLEAGERGSYEQYF. DNA of the CDR3: TGTGCCAGCAGCTTGGAGGCGGGCGAGAGGGGATCCTACGAGCAGTACTTC.

The chain employs TRBV7-6 and TRBJ2-7, with 7 bases aligning to TRBD2. V lost 8 bases to trimming and J lost 1 base; unmatched junction nucleotides: 14. This CDR3 contains 16 residues. Germline CDR1 and CDR2: SGHVS and FNYEAQ. CDR3 protein: CASGSPGGLLSYEQYF. CDR3 DNA: TGTGCCAGCGGTTCTCCGGGAGGACTACTTTCCTACGAGCAGTACTTC.

This clone appeared a single time. J is TRBJ1-2 and V is TRBV5-1; 9 bases map to TRBD1. J was trimmed by 4 bases and V by 0 bases; bases with no gene match: 7. Germline CDR1 is SGHRS and CDR2 is YFSETQ. This CDR3 region has 16 residues. CDR3 DNA: TGCGCCAGCAGCTTGGAGGGACAGGGTAAAAGCTATGGCTACACCTTC. Protein: CASSLEGQGKSYGYTF.

The V and J genes are TRBV15 and TRBJ2-7; TRBD2 is a possible D gene (5 bases). V was trimmed by 3 bases and J by 5 bases, leaving 20 bases between them. The germline V gene has CDR1 LNHNV and CDR2 YYDKDF (reference sequence). The CDR3 sequence is 16 residues long. DNA of the CDR3: TGTGCCACCAGCAGCGGTGGGCGGTCGGGGAGCAACGAGCAGTACTTC. Its translation is CATSSGGRSGSNEQYF.

This chain connects TRBV27 to TRBJ1-4; D is possibly TRBD1 (5 bases). The CDR3 loop spans 16 amino acids. Germline CDR1 is MNHEY and CDR2 is SMNVEV (reference sequence). V lost 3 bases and J lost 8, with 19 bases in between. CDR3 amino acids: CASSLAGTLFEEKLFF. Written as DNA, the CDR3 is TGTGCCAGCAGTTTGGCCGGGACCCTATTCGAAGAAAAACTGTTTTTT.

The rearrangement joins TRBV15 to TRBJ1-1; 9 bases agree with TRBD1. The CDR3 has 13 amino acids. Germline-derived CDR1 and CDR2 are LNHNV and YYDKDF (reference sequence). V was clipped by 11 bases and J by 0 bases; unmatched bases: 4. This CDR3 reads CAFGTGMNTEAFF. The CDR3 region has the DNA TGTGCCTTTGGGACAGGGATGAACACTGAAGCTTTCTTT. Combining the CDR3 with reference TRBV15 and TRBJ1-1 gives the whole variable domain DAMVIQNPRYQVTQFGKPVTLSCSQTLNHNVMYWYQQKSSQAPKLLFHYYDKDFNNEADTPDNFQSRRPNTSFCFLDIRSPGLGDTAMYLCAFGTGMNTEAFFGQGTRLTVV.

The gene calls are TRBV2 and TRBJ2-1; D uncertain. The CDR3 totals 12 residues. The ends were cut back, 5 bases at V and 8 bases at J, with 10 bases in the middle. In germline, CDR1 is SNHLY, CDR2 FYNNEI. The CDR3 reads CASSNPVDEQFF. CDR3 in DNA: TGTGCCAGCAGTAATCCCGTCGATGAGCAGTTCTTC.

The chain employs TRBV5-6 and TRBJ2-7; D ambiguous. This CDR3 contains 12 residues. Deletions cut 2 bases from V and 4 bases from J, with 7 bases between. The germline V gene encodes CDR1 SGHDT and CDR2 YYEEEE. Here the CDR3 DNA reads TGTGCCAGCAGCTTTTTGGGATACGAGCAGTACTTC. Its protein is CASSFLGYEQYF.

The chain has TRBV28 and TRBJ1-3, with 8 nucleotides matching TRBD1. Germline loops: CDR1 MDHEN, CDR2 SYDVKM. The CDR3 has 20 residues. V trimming: 5 bases; J trimming: 0 bases; junction bases outside the gene matches: 18. This CDR3 is CASSPTGAVWISSSGNTIYF. The CDR3 bases are TGTGCCAGCAGTCCGACAGGGGCGGTCTGGATTTCTTCCTCTGGAAACACCATATATTTT.

V gene TRBV5-1 combines with J gene TRBJ2-1; TRBD1 or TRBD2 may be the D gene (5 bases each). Germline V gene sequence: CDR1 SGHRS, CDR2 YFSETQ. The V end lost 9 bases, the J end lost 4 bases, and 14 bases lay between the germline ends. The CDR3 sequence is 13 residues long. The CDR3: CAICWDLYNEQFF. In nucleotides, the CDR3 is TGCGCCATCTGCTGGGACCTTTACAATGAGCAGTTCTTC.

The V call is TRBV19, the J call TRBJ1-3; 7 nucleotides align to TRBD1. The CDR3 covers 15 residues. Looked up from germline, CDR1 is LNHDA and CDR2 is SQIVND (reference sequence). Trimming cost V 4 bases and J 5 bases; bases outside gene matches: 8. This CDR3 reads CASSRPGTDRNTIYF. CDR3 nucleotides: TGTGCCAGTAGTAGGCCCGGGACAGATCGAAACACCATATATTTT.

V is TRBV6-5 and J is TRBJ2-7; no clear D gene. V lost 4 bases and J lost 0, with 7 bases in between. CDR1 is MNHEY, CDR2 SVGAGI, per germline. CDR3 length: 13 amino acids. CDR3 in amino acids: CASSWSSSYEQYF. The DNA of the CDR3 is TGTGCCAGCAGTTGGTCTAGCTCCTACGAGCAGTACTTC.

This clone was seen a single time. The V and J genes are TRBV28 and TRBJ2-7; 11 bases map to TRBD2. The CDR3 extends over 14 amino acids. With 1 base clipped from V and 6 bases from J, the junction kept 2 bases outside the gene matches. Germline CDR1 reads MDHEN; CDR2 reads SYDVKM. CDR3 nucleotides: TGTGCCAGCAGTTTATTAGCGGGAGGGGGCGAGCAGTACTTC. Its translation is CASSLLAGGGEQYF.

The rearrangement uses TRBV29-1 and TRBJ2-7; 9 nucleotides match TRBD1. Unmatched junction bases numbered 9, after V lost 6 bases and J lost 6 bases. CDR1 and CDR2 (germline): SQVTM, ANQGSEA. CDR3 length: 13 residues. The CDR3 is CSVMTGGTGEQYF. The CDR3 DNA is TGCAGCGTAATGACAGGGGGAACGGGCGAGCAGTACTTC.

The chain couples TRBV29-1 to TRBJ2-7; 8 nucleotides agree with TRBD1. The CDR3 covers 13 residues. J lost 6 bases, V lost 6 bases, and 10 bases had no gene match. The germline gives CDR1 SQVTM, CDR2 ANQGSEA. CDR3 sequence reads: CSVQDRVNSEQYF. The CDR3, as DNA: TGCAGCGTCCAGGACAGGGTAAATTCCGAGCAGTACTTC.

The V and J genes are TRBV10-1 and TRBJ2-1; 9 bases align to TRBD2. The germline V gene has CDR1 WNHNN and CDR2 SYGVQD (reference sequence). CDR3 length: 14 residues. The junction had 2 bases not matched to a gene; V was cut back by 4 bases and J by 4 bases. The CDR3 spells CASSGTSGYNEQFF. The CDR3 coding sequence is TGCGCCAGCAGTGGTACTAGCGGGTACAATGAGCAGTTCTTC.

The rearrangement uses TRBV19 and TRBJ2-5; 10 nucleotides match TRBD2. The J call may be in error: the DNA end matches TRBJ2-7 better. The CDR3 contains 14 residues. CDR1 LNHDA and CDR2 SQIVND come from the germline V gene (reference sequence). CDR3 protein: CASSIVLAGDEQYF. The CDR3 DNA reads TGTGCCAGTAGTATCGTGCTAGCGGGAGACGAGCAGTACTTC.

The chain employs TRBV7-9 and TRBJ2-2; 9 bases line up with TRBD2. Germline CDR1 reads SEHNR; CDR2 reads FQNEAQ (reference sequence). J lost 2 bases, V lost 6 bases, and 7 bases had no gene match. This CDR3 has 16 residues. This CDR3 is CASSNGLATNTGELFF. Here the CDR3 DNA reads TGTGCCAGCAGTAACGGACTAGCGACAAACACCGGGGAGCTGTTTTTT.

V is TRBV27 and J is TRBJ2-1; TRBD1 agrees at 12 bases. V trimming: 7 bases; J trimming: 1 base; junction bases outside the gene matches: 2. Germline lookup yields CDR1 MNHEY and CDR2 SMNVEV (reference sequence). The CDR3 covers 15 residues. This CDR3 reads CASKGQGASYNEQFF. The CDR3, as DNA: TGTGCCAGCAAGGGACAGGGGGCTTCCTACAATGAGCAGTTCTTC.

This sequence joins TRBV11-3 and TRBJ1-1, with D unclear. Germline V gene data show CDR1 as SGHNT and CDR2 as YENEEA. This CDR3 contains 13 residues. With 5 bases removed from V and 2 bases from J, the gap between germline ends came to 9 bases. CDR3 loop: CASSEHRNTEAFF. CDR3 sequence (DNA): TGTGCCAGCAGCGAGCACAGAAACACTGAAGCTTTCTTT.

The chain couples TRBV7-9 to TRBJ2-7, with D unclear. The germline V gene encodes CDR1 SEHNR and CDR2 FQNEAQ (reference sequence). The CDR3 has 11 residues. Trimming left V 3 bases short and J 5 bases short, with 5 bases between. The CDR3: CASSFSDEQYF. In nucleotides, the CDR3 is TGTGCCAGCAGCTTTAGTGACGAGCAGTACTTC.